This TCR beta chain was retrieved from a study of T cells in Graves' hyperthyroidism and ophthalmopathy. Notes on the study in general: In the blood, most expanded thyroid clonotypes above 0.001 appeared as well.

Amplified regions were TCR beta CDR3 sequences from RNA transcripts. The HTBI primer set drove a first-round RT-PCR of the TCR CDR3. TCRdb itself ran the multiplex PCR reads through MiXCR, one entry per CDR3 protein. The sample carries under 500,000 distinct CDR3 sequences, over 12% recorded once. Between the trimmed V and J ends, which lost 3 bases and 1 base, there was a span of 13 bases. The CDR3 is made up of 15 amino acids. Germline CDR1 and CDR2: SQVTM and ANQGSEA. This clonotype has ten or more counts. Its antigen is unidentified. With duration under 3 months, ophthalmopathy was active: Clinical Activity Score at least 3, NOSPECS at least 4. The study excluded patients with uncontrolled infection, other autoimmune disease, pregnancy or lactation. PBMCs stemmed from 10 ml fresh peripheral blood.

J is TRBJ2-1 and V is TRBV29-1; perhaps TRBD2 as D (7 bases). Sequencing was performed on blood. The sequence was collected from a middle-aged man with Graves' ophthalmopathy. The CDR3: CSVEGRGGSYNEQFF. CDR3 sequence (DNA): TGCAGCGTTGAGGGAAGGGGGGGGTCCTACAATGAGCAGTTCTTC.